This TCR beta chain is drawn from a study of control samples from healthy donors and cancer patients. V lost 4 bases and J lost 0; bases outside the gene matches: 9. Germline values: CDR1 SGDLS, CDR2 YYNGEE. The CDR3 covers 18 residues. The data were produced by immunoSEQ multiplex PCR, yet TCRdb's version contains in-frame clones alone and is incomplete. The sample records some 34,000 clones, roughly 92% being singletons. The rearrangement links TRBV9 to TRBJ2-6; 8 nucleotides agree with TRBD1. The TCR was taken from a man aged 40-49 years with colorectal cancer. The sample consisted of PBMCs. Here the CDR3 DNA reads TGTGCCAGCAGCCCCCGGGACAGGCTCAGCTCTGGGGCCAACGTCCTGACTTTC. Translating it yields CASSPRDRLSSGANVLTF.